This entry lists 8 T cell receptor beta chains sequenced from one sample in a study of OX40 agonist ivuxolimab in advanced cancers. The protocol was immunoSEQ multiplex PCR, while the TCRdb copy is restricted to in-frame clones and leaves out a portion. Of 95,000 to 100,000 clones in the sample, around 83% were seen once. The sequencing here drew on CD4+ or CD8+ T cells sorted from blood, taken in a trial of the OX40 agonist ivuxolimab. These receptors were collected from an adult with an advanced solid tumor such as melanoma, head and neck, liver or kidney cancer.

The chain carries TRBV6-5 and TRBJ1-4; D not certain. Germline-derived CDR1 and CDR2 are MNHEY and SVGAGI. This CDR3 is built from 12 residues. V was cut by 1 base and J by 8 bases, with 5 bases left in between. CDR3 sequence: CASSYYAEKLFF. The CDR3 DNA reads as TGTGCCAGCAGTTACTACGCCGAAAAACTGTTTTTT.

There are a few counts of this clone. V and J are TRBV18 and TRBJ1-4; D gene unclear. With 3 bases removed from V and 2 bases from J, the gap between germline ends came to 4 bases. The CDR3 runs to 13 residues. Germline-derived CDR1 and CDR2 are KGHSH and LQKENI. CDR3 sequence: CASSPQTNEKLFF. CDR3 coding DNA: TGTGCCAGCTCACCCCAGACTAATGAAAAACTGTTTTTT.

The chain links TRBV6-1 to TRBJ2-7; TRBD1 matches 9 bases. CDR3 length: 13 residues. Germline CDR1 MNHNS, CDR2 SASEGT. The trim removed 6 bases at V and 5 bases at J, leaving 5 bases unmatched. CDR3 in DNA: TGTGCCAGCAGGGGGACAGGGACCCACGAGCAGTACTTC. Residues: CASRGTGTHEQYF.

J is TRBJ2-7 and V is TRBV19; TRBD1 agrees at 9 bases. In germline, CDR1 is LNHDA, CDR2 SQIVND (reference sequence). The CDR3 extends over 14 amino acids. V was pared by 5 bases and J by 6 bases, with 8 bases of the junction left unmatched. Written as DNA, the CDR3 is TGTGCCAGTAGTGTGACAGGGGGTGGCGGCGAGCAGTACTTC. Its protein product is CASSVTGGGGEQYF.

The V gene is TRBV30, the J gene TRBJ2-7; 7 bases are a match to TRBD2. Germline V lookup: CDR1 GTSNPN, CDR2 SVGIG (reference sequence). The CDR3 consists of 11 residues. Here the CDR3 DNA reads TGTGGGGCGGGAGCGGGCTACGAGCAGTACTTC. Translated, it gives CGAGAGYEQYF.

V gene TRBV6-1 combines with J gene TRBJ1-2; tentative D call: TRBD1 (6 bases). CDR1 and CDR2 from the germline V gene are MNHNS and SASEGT. Deletions cut 3 bases from V and 4 bases from J, with 12 bases between. CDR3 length: 14 amino acids. CDR3: CASSELGAVYGYTF. In nucleotides, the CDR3 is TGTGCCAGCAGTGAGTTGGGGGCCGTCTATGGCTACACCTTC.

The V and J genes are TRBV10-3 and TRBJ2-3; 12 bases agree with TRBD2. The CDR3 sequence is 17 residues long. Germline CDR1 ENHRY, CDR2 SYGVKD. V shed 7 bases and J 6 bases; nucleotides not matched to a gene: 14. CDR3 protein: CAIKPRNRLAGADTQYF. The CDR3 nucleotides are TGTGCCATCAAGCCTCGGAATAGACTAGCGGGAGCTGATACGCAGTATTTT.

This chain joins TRBV5-6 and TRBJ1-2, with D maybe TRBD1 (6 bases). CDR1 and CDR2 (germline): SGHDT, YYEEEE. The V end lost 0 bases, the J end lost 10 bases, and 16 bases lay between the germline ends. The CDR3 runs 14 residues. CDR3 bases: TGTGCCAGCAGCTTGGATCCCACAGGGACTTCCTACACCTTC. This encodes CASSLDPTGTSYTF.